This T cell receptor (beta chain) was found in a study of T cell repertoires in cytomegalovirus infection. Background on the study: CMV infection and matching HLA type were both indicated by public TCR beta signatures.

Study outcomes and limitations: Totalled public TCR beta family frequency picked out people who carried CMV plus the relevant HLA.

Each CDR3 protein gets one entry after TCRdb re-called the reads with MiXCR. The sample consists of 250,000 to 350,000 distinct CDR3 sequences, roughly 26% of them appearing once. CDR1 MDHEN and CDR2 SYDVKM come from the germline V gene. This CDR3 region has 13 residues. The ends lost 2 bases at V and 7 bases at J; junction bases unmatched: 2. This clonotype turned up a few times. Its antigen is as yet unknown. The rearrangement joins TRBV28 to TRBJ2-1; 7 bases line up with TRBD1. The specimen was PBMCs. The source is a human donor in good health (CMV status not recorded). Some clones in this sample may be carry-over from other donors' samples. This CDR3 is CASSLQQGNEQFF. Written as DNA, the CDR3 is TGTGCCAGCAGTTTACAACAGGGGAATGAGCAGTTCTTC. Together with reference TRBV28 and TRBJ2-1, the CDR3 gives the full variable domain: DVKVTQSSRYLVKRTGEKVFLECVQDMDHENMFWYRQDPGLGLRLIYFSYDVKMKEKGDIPEGYSVSREKKERFSLILESASTNQTSMYLCASSLQQGNEQFFGPGTRLTVL.